The clone carrying this TCR beta chain was detected ten times or more. The sample belongs to a study of blood T cell repertoires in COVID-19. TCRdb's copy holds only in-frame clones and misses some; the assay was immunoSEQ multiplex PCR. The repertoire includes roughly 250,000 clones, around 87% of them detected once, and around 6% sits in the top ten. Trimming shortened V by 0 bases and J by 5 bases, and 19 bases separated the two germline ends. Germline CDR1 and CDR2: MGHRA and YSYEKL. The CDR3 consists of 17 residues. This TCR came from a young woman with acute COVID-19. V is TRBV4-1 and J is TRBJ2-5; TRBD2 is a possible D gene (6 bases). Sequencing input: PBMCs or T cells enriched from blood (not recorded which). CDR3 loop: CASSQEGIAVFSETQYF. DNA of the CDR3: TGCGCCAGCAGCCAAGAAGGGATAGCGGTATTTAGTGAGACCCAGTACTTC.